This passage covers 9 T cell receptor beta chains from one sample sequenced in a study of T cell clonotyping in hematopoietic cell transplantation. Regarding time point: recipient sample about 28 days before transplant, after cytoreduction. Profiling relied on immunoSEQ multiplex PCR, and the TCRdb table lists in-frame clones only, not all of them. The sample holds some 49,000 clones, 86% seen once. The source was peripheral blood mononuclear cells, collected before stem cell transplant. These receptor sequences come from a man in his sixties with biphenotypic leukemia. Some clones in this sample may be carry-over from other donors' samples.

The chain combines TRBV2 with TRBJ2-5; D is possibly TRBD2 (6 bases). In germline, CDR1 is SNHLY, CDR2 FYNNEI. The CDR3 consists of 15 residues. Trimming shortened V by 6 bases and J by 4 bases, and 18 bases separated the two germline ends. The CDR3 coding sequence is TGTGCCAGCAGCGGAGGGTCACAGGTAGGAGAGACCCAGTACTTC. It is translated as CASSGGSQVGETQYF.

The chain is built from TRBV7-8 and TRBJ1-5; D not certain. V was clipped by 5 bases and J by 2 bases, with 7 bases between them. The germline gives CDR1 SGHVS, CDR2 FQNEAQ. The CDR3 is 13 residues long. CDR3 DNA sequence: TGTGCCAGCAGCCCCCCTGGCAATCAGCCCCAGCATTTT. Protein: CASSPPGNQPQHF.

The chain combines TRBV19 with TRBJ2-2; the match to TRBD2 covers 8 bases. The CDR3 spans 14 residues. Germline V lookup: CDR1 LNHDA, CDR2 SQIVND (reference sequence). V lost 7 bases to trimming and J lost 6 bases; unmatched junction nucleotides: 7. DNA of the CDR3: TGTGCCAGTAAGACTAGCGCAGAGGCCGGGGAGCTGTTTTTT. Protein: CASKTSAEAGELFF.

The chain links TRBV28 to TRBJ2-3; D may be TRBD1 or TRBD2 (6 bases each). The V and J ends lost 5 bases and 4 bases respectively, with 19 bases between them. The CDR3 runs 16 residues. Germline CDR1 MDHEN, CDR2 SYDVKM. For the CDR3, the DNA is TGTGCCAGCAGTCGCAAGACAGGATGGAGGGCAGATACGCAGTATTTT. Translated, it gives CASSRKTGWRADTQYF.

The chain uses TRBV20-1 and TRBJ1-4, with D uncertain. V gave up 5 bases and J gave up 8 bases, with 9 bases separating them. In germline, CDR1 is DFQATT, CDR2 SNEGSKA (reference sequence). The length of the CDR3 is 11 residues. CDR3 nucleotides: TGCAGTGCTGAGAGGAGGGAAAAACTGTTTTTT. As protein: CSAERREKLFF.

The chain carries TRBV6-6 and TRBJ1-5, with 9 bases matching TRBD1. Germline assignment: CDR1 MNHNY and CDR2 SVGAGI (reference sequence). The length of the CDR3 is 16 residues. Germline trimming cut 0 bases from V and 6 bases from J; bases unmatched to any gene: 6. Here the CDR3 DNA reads TGTGCCAGCAGTTACTCACCGGGACAGGGATTTCAGCCCCAGCATTTT. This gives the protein CASSYSPGQGFQPQHF.

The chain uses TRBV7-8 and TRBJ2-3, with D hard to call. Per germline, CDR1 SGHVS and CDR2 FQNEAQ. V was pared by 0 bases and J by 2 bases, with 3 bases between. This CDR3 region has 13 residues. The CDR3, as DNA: TGTGCCAGCAGCTTAGCCACCACAGATACGCAGTATTTT. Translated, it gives CASSLATTDTQYF.

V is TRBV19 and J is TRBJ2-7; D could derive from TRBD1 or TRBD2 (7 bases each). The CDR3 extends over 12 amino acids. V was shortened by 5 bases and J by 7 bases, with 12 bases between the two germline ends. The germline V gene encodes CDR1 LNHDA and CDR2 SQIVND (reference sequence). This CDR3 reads CASSARGGEQYF. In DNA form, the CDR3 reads TGTGCCAGTAGTGCCAGGGGGGGTGAGCAGTACTTC.

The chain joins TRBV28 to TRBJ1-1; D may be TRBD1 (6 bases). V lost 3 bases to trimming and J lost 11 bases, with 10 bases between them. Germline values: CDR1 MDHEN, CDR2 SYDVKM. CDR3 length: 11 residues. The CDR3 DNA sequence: TGTGCCAGCAGTTTGGGGGGGCATGCTTTCTTT. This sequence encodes CASSLGGHAFF.